This T cell receptor beta chain was sequenced in a study of blood T cells in healthy people across ages. Findings and limits, study-wide: Compared with aged donors, long-lived donors showed fewer expanded clones, suggesting selection. Measured against age, TCR beta diversity per million T cells decreased in a roughly linear manner.

Combining a sample-barcoded 5' primer with a J-beta primer mix, a second PCR ran for about 7 to 12 cycles. Each cDNA molecule, via a template-switch adaptor with 12 random nucleotides, was tagged. TCRdb reprocessed the 5' RACE reads via MiXCR and lists one record per CDR3 protein. The data hold over a million distinct CDR3 sequences, with 55% to 75% observed a single time. About this clonotype: Antigen specificity is unknown. Germline and junction disagree at one end, which may indicate a read error.

The clonotype comes from a man aged 18 to 29 in good health. The sequenced sample consisted of blood.

The CDR3: CASNLGLSGSDYEQYF. The DNA for the CDR3 is TGTGCCAGCAACTTGGGCCTGAGCGGGAGCGACTACGAGCAGTACTTC. The chain recombines TRBV5-5 with TRBJ2-7; 8 nucleotides align to TRBD2. CDR1 and CDR2 (germline): SGHKS, YYEKEE (reference sequence). There are 16 residues in the CDR3.